These T cell receptor beta chains were read from a single sample in a study of blood T cell repertoires in COVID-19. TCRdb's table, derived via immunoSEQ multiplex PCR, lists solely in-frame clones and lacks some. This table has tens of thousands of clones, around 89% appearing once. The sample taken for sequencing was peripheral blood. Receptor source: a man in his sixties with acute or convalescent COVID-19. Each CDR3 is given with its conserved first and last residue. D genes are given only for firm matches. Clone size is shown for a subset of rows, as once, few, many or a class of expanded clone.

TRBD1	TRBV6-1	NA	TRBJ2-1	TGTGCCAGCAGTGAGGACAGGGTGGAATACAATGAGCAGTTCTTC	CASSEDRVEYNEQFF
NA	TRBV7-8	NA	TRBJ2-2	TGTGCCAGCAGCTTAGGGGGGGGCCCCGCTACCGGGGAGCTGTTTTTT	CASSLGGGPATGELFF
TRBD1	TRBV19	NA	TRBJ2-1	TGTGCCAGTACTAACAGGGGGCCGTACAATGAGCAGTTCTTC	CASTNRGPYNEQFF
NA	TRBV5-1	NA	TRBJ2-5	TGCGCCAGCGAACCTAAGGGAGGCAGGGAGACCCAGTACTTC	CASEPKGGRETQYF
NA	TRBV14	NA	TRBJ1-1	TGTGCCAGCAGCCGTATGAGTTGGAACACTGAAGCTTTCTTT	CASSRMSWNTEAFF
NA	TRBV21-1	NA	TRBJ1-1	TGTGCCACCCGGACAGCGAACACTGAAGCTTTCTTT	CATRTANTEAFF
TRBD1	TRBV19	once	TRBJ2-3	TGTGCCAGTAGTCGGGACAGGGAAGGTGCAGATACGCAGTATTTT	CASSRDREGADTQYF
NA	TRBV29-1	NA	TRBJ2-3	TGCAGCGTTGAGCAGGGGAGCACAGATACGCAGTATTTT	CSVEQGSTDTQYF
NA	TRBV14	NA	TRBJ1-2	TGTGCCAGCAGCCAACTGGCCTTAACAGGATACAACTATGGCTACACCTTC	CASSQLALTGYNYGYTF
NA	TRBV7-9	few	TRBJ1-1	TGTGCCAGCAGACCCACCTTGAGGGGGTTGGGAGACACTGAAGCTTTCTTT	CASRPTLRGLGDTEAFF
TRBD1	TRBV10-2	NA	TRBJ1-3	TGCGCCAGCAGTACCAGGGGGCTCGCTGGAAACACCATATATTTT	CASSTRGLAGNTIYF
TRBD2	TRBV7-8	NA	TRBJ2-2	TGTGCCAGCAGCTTAGCAACTAGCGGGACCGGGGAGCTGTTTTTT	CASSLATSGTGELFF
TRBD1	TRBV5-4	NA	TRBJ2-7	TGTGCCAGCAGCTTGGGGGACAGCCTCTACGAGCAGTACTTC	CASSLGDSLYEQYF
NA	TRBV11-2	once	TRBJ1-4	TGTGCCAGCAGCTTACCCTTGGGGGCTGGTGAAAAACTGTTTTTT	CASSLPLGAGEKLFF
NA	TRBV10-3	NA	TRBJ1-1	TGTGCCACCGCCGCCAGGGAGGAAGGGACTGAAGCTTTCTTT	CATAAREEGTEAFF
TRBD1	TRBV6-5	NA	TRBJ1-2	TGTGCCAGCAGTTACCGGGACAGGGGGCACTATGGCTACACCTTC	CASSYRDRGHYGYTF
NA	TRBV3-1/TRBV3-2	NA	TRBJ2-7	TGTGCCAGCAGCCAAGATGGAGGCAGGGGGAGGGAGCAGTACTTC	CASSQDGGRGREQYF
TRBD1	TRBV5-1	NA	TRBJ1-2	TGCGCCAGCAGCCCGGGACAGTTAGAGTATGGCTACACCTTC	CASSPGQLEYGYTF
NA	TRBV3-1/TRBV3-2	NA	TRBJ1-2	TGTGCCAGCAGCCAAGAAGGGTCAGGGAACTCCTATGGCTACACCTTC	CASSQEGSGNSYGYTF
NA	TRBV6-6	NA	TRBJ2-7	TGTGCCAGCAGTTCCCCGTACGAGCAGTACTTC	CASSSPYEQYF
TRBD1	TRBV5-6	NA	TRBJ1-4	TGTGCCAGCAGCCGAAATCAGGGGGCTCGAGGAGAAAAACTGTTTTTT	CASSRNQGARGEKLFF
NA	TRBV7-8	once	TRBJ1-6	TGTGCCAGCAGCTTCAGGGAGGTCTCCTATAATTCACCCCTCCACTTT	CASSFREVSYNSPLHF
NA	TRBV5-6	few	TRBJ1-6	TGTGCCAGCAGCCTGCGGACAGTTATCCATAATTCACCCCTCCACTTT	CASSLRTVIHNSPLHF
NA	TRBV29-1	NA	TRBJ2-3	TGCAGCGCCCAGATGGTCTGGGATACGCAGTATTTT	CSAQMVWDTQYF
TRBD2	TRBV5-1	NA	TRBJ2-1	TGCGCCAGCAGCTTGATCGTGACTAGCGGTGACAATGAGCAGTTCTTC	CASSLIVTSGDNEQFF
TRBD1	TRBV29-1	NA	TRBJ1-1	TGCAGCGTTGAGGTGGGACAGTACACTGAAGCTTTCTTT	CSVEVGQYTEAFF
TRBD1	TRBV28	NA	TRBJ1-2	TGTGCCAGCATCGGACCCCGGGACAGGGGGCTAGGCTACACCTTC	CASIGPRDRGLGYTF
NA	TRBV27	NA	TRBJ2-7	TGTGCCAGCAGTTTACTCTCAGGGCCGCTCTACGAGCAGTACTTC	CASSLLSGPLYEQYF
TRBD1	TRBV6-6	NA	TRBJ2-1	TGTGCCAGCACCTATACAGGGGGCGGCCTGGGTGAGCAGTTCTTC	CASTYTGGGLGEQFF
NA	TRBV7-8	NA	TRBJ1-2	TGTGCCAGCAGCTTAGCGTCCAGGGACTATGGCTACACCTTC	CASSLASRDYGYTF
NA	TRBV5-6	few	TRBJ1-1	TGTGCCAGCAGTGTAGAGGCGAACACTGAAGCTTTCTTT	CASSVEANTEAFF
NA	TRBV9	NA	TRBJ1-4	TGTGCCAGCAGCGCCTGGGGGGGGCCCCCGGCTAATGAAAAACTGTTTTTT	CASSAWGGPPANEKLFF
NA	TRBV7-2	NA	TRBJ1-2	TGTGCCAGCAGCTCAGACAGGTCTCGTTATGGCTACACCTTC	CASSSDRSRYGYTF
NA	TRBV2	NA	TRBJ1-1	TGTGCCAGCACCAGGGTTACAGCCAACACTGAAGCTTTCTTT	CASTRVTANTEAFF
NA	TRBV6-5	NA	TRBJ2-7	TGTGCCAGCAGTCGTCTACCGGGACAACTCTACGAGCAGTACTTC	CASSRLPGQLYEQYF
TRBD2	TRBV19	NA	TRBJ2-1	TGTGCCAGTAGTATATCCCTGGGGGGGAGTGAGCAGTTCTTC	CASSISLGGSEQFF
TRBD1	TRBV4-1	once	TRBJ1-3	TGCGCCAGCAGCCAAGGCCTCCGGGACAGATTCGGAAACACCATATATTTT	CASSQGLRDRFGNTIYF
TRBD1	TRBV27	NA	TRBJ2-7	TGTGCCAGCAGTATACTATACAGGGGTGAAAACGAGCAGTACTTC	CASSILYRGENEQYF
TRBD1	TRBV3-1/TRBV3-2	NA	TRBJ2-2	TGTGCCAGCAGCCAACAAAGGGGGCGGAACACCGGGGAGCTGTTTTTT	CASSQQRGRNTGELFF
NA	TRBV12-3/TRBV12-4	NA	TRBJ2-7	TGTGCCAGCAGTTCTTCCTACGAGCAGTACTTC	CASSSSYEQYF
NA	TRBV24-1	NA	TRBJ1-1	TGTGCCACCAGTGTGCCGGGACACTCTGAAGCTTTCTTT	CATSVPGHSEAFF
NA	TRBV4-2	NA	TRBJ1-1	TGTGCCAGCAGCCTTGGACAGAACACTGAAGCTTTCTTT	CASSLGQNTEAFF
TRBD1	TRBV27	NA	TRBJ2-3	TGTGCCAGCAGTTTCACAGGGGGCGGACCATGGGATACGCAGTATTTT	CASSFTGGGPWDTQYF
TRBD2	TRBV7-2	few	TRBJ2-7	TGTGCCAGCAGCTTAGTTGCTAGCGGGGCCGCATCCTACGAGCAGTACTTC	CASSLVASGAASYEQYF
NA	TRBV6-1	NA	TRBJ1-5	TGTGCCAGCAGTGAAGTAGTGAATCAGCCCCAGCATTTT	CASSEVVNQPQHF
TRBD2	TRBV5-5	NA	TRBJ2-7	TGTGCCAGCAGCTTGGCTAGCGGACCCTACGAGCAGTACTTC	CASSLASGPYEQYF
NA	TRBV15	once	TRBJ2-7	TGTGCCACCAGCAGAGGCGCGGGGGCTCCCGAGCAGTACTTC	CATSRGAGAPEQYF
TRBD1	TRBV5-1	NA	TRBJ2-7	TGCGCCAGCAGCTTGTTAACAGGGGCTGGGGTCACCTACGAGCAGTACTTC	CASSLLTGAGVTYEQYF
TRBD1	TRBV9	NA	TRBJ1-2	TGTGCCAGCAGCGGGGAGACAGGGGAGGGCTACACCTTC	CASSGETGEGYTF
NA	TRBV18	NA	TRBJ1-4	TGTGCCAGCTCACCACGGGACACTGCCGGTGAAAAACTGTTTTTT	CASSPRDTAGEKLFF
TRBD2	TRBV5-1	NA	TRBJ2-1	TGCGCCAGCAGCTTACTAGCGGGGGGGAACAATGAGCAGTTCTTC	CASSLLAGGNNEQFF
NA	TRBV2	NA	TRBJ1-6	TGTGCCAGCGAATCGACAGCCTCCTATAATTCACCCCTCCACTTT	CASESTASYNSPLHF
NA	TRBV7-7	NA	TRBJ2-1	TGTGCCAGCAGCTTGGGGCAGCCTTCCTACAATGAGCAGTTCTTC	CASSLGQPSYNEQFF
NA	TRBV27	NA	TRBJ2-5	TGTGCCAGCAGAACGAAAACAGGGTCGTTCCCGCACCACCGTCCGCGCCAAGAGACCCAGTACTTC	CASRTKTGSFPHHRPRQETQYF
TRBD1	TRBV10-3	NA	TRBJ1-1	TGTGCCATCAGCCAGGGACAGGGGGCAGGTACTGAAGCTTTCTTT	CAISQGQGAGTEAFF
NA	TRBV20-1	NA	TRBJ2-1	TGCAGTGCCGCGGCCATAGATGAGCAGTTCTTC	CSAAAIDEQFF